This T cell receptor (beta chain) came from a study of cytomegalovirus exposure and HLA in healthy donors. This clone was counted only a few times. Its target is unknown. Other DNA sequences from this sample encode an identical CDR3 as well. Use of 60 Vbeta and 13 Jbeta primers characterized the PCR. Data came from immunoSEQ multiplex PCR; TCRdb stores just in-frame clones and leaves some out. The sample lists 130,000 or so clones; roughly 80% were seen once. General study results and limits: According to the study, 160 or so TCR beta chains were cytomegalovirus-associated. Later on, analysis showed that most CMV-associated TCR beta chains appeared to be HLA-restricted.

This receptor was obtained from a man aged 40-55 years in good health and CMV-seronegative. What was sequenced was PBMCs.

The CDR3 DNA sequence: TGCGCCAGCAGCTGGACCAGTGGGACTATCTACGAGCAGTACTTC. It codes for CASSWTSGTIYEQYF. V usage is TRBV5-1 and J usage is TRBJ2-7, with TRBD2 matching over 7 bases. Germline CDR1 reads SGHRS; CDR2 reads YFSETQ. The V and J ends lost 3 bases and 3 bases, in that order; junction bases with no gene match: 9. The CDR3 spans 15 residues.